This TCR beta chain was captured by sequencing in a study of response to subunit inactivated influenza vaccine (dated by TCRdb to between 2018 and 2020). Some background on the complete study: Deep quantitative profiling of the T cell receptor repertoire was used in the study to follow responses to a trivalent subunit inactivated influenza vaccine.

Of note for this clonotype: No antigen is known for it. Base qualities are not recorded, but no much larger clone differs from it by a single base.

The trim is 3 bases for V and 4 bases for J, with a gap of 9 bases between the germline ends. CDR1 and CDR2 were assigned from the germline V gene (reference sequence) as LNHDA and SQIVND. Its CDR3 holds 13 amino acids, cysteine through phenylalanine. Only CDR3 DNA is held: 39 bases, read in frame from base 1. To prepare the library, RT-PCR was applied. The sample was run on an Illumina HiSeq 2500. TCRdb trimmed the raw reads at Q25, called clones with MiXCR and kept productive beta chains. Every entry covers one CDR3 protein and lists the most common genes and DNA from its rows. For this sample there are about 540,000 distinct CDR3 sequences; approximately 22% appear just once. The ten largest clones add up to approximately 3% of the sample. The paper as a whole reports these results and caveats: The authors proposed that each seasonal influenza vaccination may bring in only a limited number of new T cells.

Another study also made use of these data, one on T cells expressing NK-cell markers. As that second paper reports: TCR beta cDNA libraries were prepared using 5'RACE template switching, which introduced a universal primer site and unique molecular identifiers. Eight donors provided sorted CD3+CD56+NKG2C+, CD3+CD56+NKG2C- and CD3+CD56-NKG2C+ T-cell subsets, whose TCR beta-chain repertoires were profiled. Seven of the eight sequenced donors were HCMV-seropositive and one was HCMV-seronegative. To restrict sorting to alphabetaTCR-expressing T cells, an anti-gammadeltaTCR antibody was added in several experiments. In more than five donors, the dominant CD3+CD56+NKG2C+ clonotypes were found to rank among the top 10 CD8+ clonotypes and to make up about 1.0-7.5% of CD8+ T cells. Those dominant clonotypes were again the most abundant among CD3+CD56-NKG2C+ cells in four donors, at roughly 25-65%. Whether the expanded NKG2C-expressing T cell clones were specific for HCMV antigens was left unclear. The study sequenced eight donors, all healthy volunteers chosen at random: three men and five women. HCMV-specific IgG was detected in serum with a commercial ELISA kit to determine HCMV serostatus. Ficoll density gradient centrifugation was used to isolate peripheral blood mononuclear cells from blood. Using Miltenyi isolation kits, CD4+ and CD8+ T cells were isolated from PBMC through magnetic immunoseparation. Synthesis of cDNA was primed from the TCR beta constant segment and was followed by two consecutive PCR amplification steps. The libraries were sequenced on Illumina HiSeq 2000/2500, MiSeq or NextSeq, producing 2 x 150 bp reads. Reads were demultiplexed and grouped by UMI with MIGEC, and clonotypes were assembled and quantified with MiTCR. To exclude erroneous sequences, only TCR cDNA sequences supported by at least two reads were retained. The tcR package was used for downstream repertoire analysis, with clonotypes matched between fractions based on CDR3 nucleotide sequence plus V segment. Antigen specificity was annotated against VDJdb with VDJmatch, allowing one amino acid substitution in CDR3.

This receptor was obtained from a man in his forties or fifties who received an inactivated influenza vaccine. Donor details come from another sample of the same person, matched by shared clones. Sequencing was performed on CD4+ T cells sorted from PBMCs, taken approximately 12 days after vaccination. In this chain, TRBV19 is recombined with TRBJ1-2; the D gene cannot be named for sure. The base sequence is TGTGCCAGTAGTATGAAGACTTTCTATGGCTACACCTTC. This codes for CASSMKTFYGYTF.